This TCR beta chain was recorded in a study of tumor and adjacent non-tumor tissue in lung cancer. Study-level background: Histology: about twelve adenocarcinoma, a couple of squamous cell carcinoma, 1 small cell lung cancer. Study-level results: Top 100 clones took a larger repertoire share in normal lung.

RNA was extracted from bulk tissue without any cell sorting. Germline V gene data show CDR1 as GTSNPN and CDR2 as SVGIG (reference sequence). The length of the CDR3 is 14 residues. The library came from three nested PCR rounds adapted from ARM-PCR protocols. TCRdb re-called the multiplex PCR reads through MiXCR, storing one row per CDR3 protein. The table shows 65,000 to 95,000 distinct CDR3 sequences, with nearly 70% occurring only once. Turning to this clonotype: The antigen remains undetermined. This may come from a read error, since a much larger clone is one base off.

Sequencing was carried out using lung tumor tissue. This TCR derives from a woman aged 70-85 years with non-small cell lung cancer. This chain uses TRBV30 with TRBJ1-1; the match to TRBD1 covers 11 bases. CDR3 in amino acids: CVWRGQGGNTEAFF. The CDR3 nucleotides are TGTGTCTGGAGGGGACAGGGGGGAAACACTGAAGCTTTCTTT.